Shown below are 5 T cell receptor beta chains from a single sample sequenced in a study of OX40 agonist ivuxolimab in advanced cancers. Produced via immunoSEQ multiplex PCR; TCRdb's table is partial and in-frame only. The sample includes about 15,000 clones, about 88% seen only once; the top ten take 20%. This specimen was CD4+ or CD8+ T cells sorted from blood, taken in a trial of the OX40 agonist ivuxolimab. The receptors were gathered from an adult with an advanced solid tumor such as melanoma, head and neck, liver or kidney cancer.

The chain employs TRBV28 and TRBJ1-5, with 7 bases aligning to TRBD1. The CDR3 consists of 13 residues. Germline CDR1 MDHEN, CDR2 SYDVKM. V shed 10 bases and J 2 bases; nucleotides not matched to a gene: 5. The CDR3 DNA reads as TGTGCCATCATCGGACAGGGCAATCAGCCCCAGCATTTT. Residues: CAIIGQGNQPQHF. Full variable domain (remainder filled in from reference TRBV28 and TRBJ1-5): DVKVTQSSRYLVKRTGEKVFLECVQDMDHENMFWYRQDPGLGLRLIYFSYDVKMKEKGDIPEGYSVSREKKERFSLILESASTNQTSMYLCAIIGQGNQPQHFGDGTRLSIL.

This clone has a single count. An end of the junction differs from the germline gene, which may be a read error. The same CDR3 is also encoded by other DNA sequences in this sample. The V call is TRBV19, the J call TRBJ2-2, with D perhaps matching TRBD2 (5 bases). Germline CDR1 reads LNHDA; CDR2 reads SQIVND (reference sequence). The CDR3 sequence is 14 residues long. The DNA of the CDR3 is TGCGCCAGTAGTCCCCGGGGAACCGCCGGGGAGCTGTTTTTT. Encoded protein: CASSPRGTAGELFF.

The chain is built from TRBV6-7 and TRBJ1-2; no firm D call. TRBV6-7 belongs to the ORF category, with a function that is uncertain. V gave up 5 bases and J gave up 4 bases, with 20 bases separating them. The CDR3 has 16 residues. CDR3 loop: CASSPLPRIKTYGYTF. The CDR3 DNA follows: TGTGCCAGCAGTCCACTTCCGCGTATAAAGACCTATGGCTACACCTTC.

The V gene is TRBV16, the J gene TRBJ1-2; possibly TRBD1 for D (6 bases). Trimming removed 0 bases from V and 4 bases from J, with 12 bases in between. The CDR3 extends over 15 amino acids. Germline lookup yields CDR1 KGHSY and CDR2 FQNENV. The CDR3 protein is CASSQSIGTSYGYTF. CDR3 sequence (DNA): TGTGCCAGCAGCCAATCGATAGGGACAAGCTATGGCTACACCTTC.

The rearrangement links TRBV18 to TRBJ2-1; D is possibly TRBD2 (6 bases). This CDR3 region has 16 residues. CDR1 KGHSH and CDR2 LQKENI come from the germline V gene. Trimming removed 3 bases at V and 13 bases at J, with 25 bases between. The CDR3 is CASSPSRGEGFRKQFF. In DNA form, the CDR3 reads TGTGCCAGCTCACCTTCGCGGGGCGAGGGGTTCCGTAAACAGTTCTTC.